This section outlines one T cell receptor beta chain sequence together with its context. Its antigen is undetermined. These data are taken from a study of CD8+ T cells in alopecia areata. General study findings and limits: A great number of expanded lesional clones endured in scalp and blood during tofacitinib.

Sample treatment: oral pan-JAK inhibitor, 5-10 mg twice daily. Extracted RNA was reverse transcribed into cDNA, the sequencing template. Only in-frame clones appear in the TCRdb table, and some are missing; sequencing was by immunoSEQ multiplex PCR. The profile shows 110,000 to 150,000 clones, 65% to 90% of them singletons. The trim removed 1 base at V and 2 bases at J, leaving 1 base unmatched. The CDR3 length is 14 residues. Looked up from germline, CDR1 is SEHNR and CDR2 is FQNEAQ (reference sequence). The TCR sequence derives from a human donor with alopecia areata. This material consisted of CD8+ T cells sorted from blood, taken at week 4, from a patient treated with tofacitinib. The chain links TRBV7-9 to TRBJ2-7; TRBD2 aligns across 8 bases. The CDR3 region is CASSLERGPYEQYF. CDR3 bases: TGTGCCAGCAGCTTAGAGCGGGGGCCCTACGAGCAGTACTTC.